The clone carrying this T cell receptor beta chain was recorded a few times. The sample is drawn from a study of sequential checkpoint blockade in melanoma. Study-wide background: Maintenance nivolumab came after either treatment sequence. TCRbeta immunosequencing was performed on DNA from roughly 90 pretreatment melanoma tumor samples. Twenty-two patients had matched tumor biopsies before treatment and at week 13 after nivolumab or ipilimumab alone.

Measured with immunoSEQ multiplex PCR; TCRdb has only the in-frame clones, and not every one. This table holds some 2,400 clones, roughly 27% found once. This CDR3 contains 12 residues. With 6 bases clipped from V and 10 bases from J, the junction kept 7 bases outside the gene matches. In germline, CDR1 is MDHEN, CDR2 SYDVKM. The treatment: randomized to nivolumab then ipilimumab (arm A) or the reverse (arm B). The chain links TRBV28 to TRBJ1-1; TRBD1 aligns across 8 bases. The source material was tumor tissue (inferred from file names), sampled from a patient given nivolumab and ipilimumab in sequence. This receptor was identified in a human donor with melanoma. The CDR3 DNA reads as TGTGCCAGCAGAACAGGGGGTAGCGCAGCTTTCTTT. It is translated as CASRTGGSAAFF.